This T cell receptor (beta chain) was captured by sequencing in a study of blood T cell repertoires in COVID-19. Looking at the study overall: Samples representing acute and convalescent COVID-19 were sourced from the United States, Italy and Spain. PBMCs, B-cell-depleted T cells, or T cells were the source of the cDNA or gDNA that made up the material.

Clones were read by immunoSEQ multiplex PCR, and TCRdb kept only the in-frame ones, dropping some. The repertoire has 350,000 to 550,000 clones, around 89% of them found once; the top ten carry around 1.1%. In germline, CDR1 is SGDLS, CDR2 YYNGEE. The CDR3 has 15 amino acids. Trimming took 2 bases from V and 6 from J; bases not matched to a gene: 2. About this clone itself: Different DNA sequences within this sample yield the same CDR3.

Donors in Cohort 3 who had recovered were those with two negative PCRs, healthcare professional clearance, or resolution of their symptoms. Sequences were obtained from PBMCs or T cells enriched from blood (not recorded which). The sequence came from a man aged 25-45 years who had recovered from COVID-19. The chain joins TRBV9 to TRBJ2-1; 13 positions match TRBD2. CDR3 nucleotide sequence: TGTGCCAGCAGCGTGGGACTAGCGGGACTCAATGAGCAGTTCTTC. Translation gives CASSVGLAGLNEQFF.